Listed below are T cell receptor beta chains from one sample, sequenced in a study of blood T cell repertoires in COVID-19. The protocol was immunoSEQ multiplex PCR, while the TCRdb copy is restricted to in-frame clones and leaves out a portion. The sample lists a few hundred thousand clones; about 83% were seen once. The sample comprised peripheral blood. The receptor set was obtained from a man in his fifties or sixties with active or convalescent COVID-19. The CDR3 runs from the conserved cysteine through the conserved F or W.

j_gene,len,v_gene,CDR3aa
TRBJ1-2,13,TRBV28,CASSFGAGDGYTF
TRBJ2-3,13,TRBV27,CASRDSFTDTQYF
TRBJ1-1,15,TRBV6-2/TRBV6-3,CASSPQRTGRTEAFF
TRBJ1-5,13,TRBV5-1,CASSGGANQPQHF
TRBJ1-4,16,TRBV6-5,CASSYSLGQGSRKLFF
TRBJ2-1,15,TRBV9,CASSYHRGGINEQFF
TRBJ2-7,14,TRBV28,CASSVGGGTYEQYF
TRBJ2-7,15,TRBV10-3,CAISEPGDRPYEQYF
TRBJ1-2,14,TRBV4-1,CASSQVSGSDGYTF
TRBJ1-2,13,TRBV5-1,CASRLTGDYGYTF
TRBJ2-1,11,TRBV3-1/TRBV3-2,CASSDRDEQFF
TRBJ2-1,14,TRBV5-1,CASSLLGRGNEQFF
TRBJ1-3,16,TRBV28,CASSRGDLRGGNTIYF
TRBJ1-4,15,TRBV11-2,CASSFGQLYNEKLFF
TRBJ1-2,13,TRBV12-3/TRBV12-4,CASSYGQSYGYTF
TRBJ1-1,13,TRBV6-5,CASGRQGISEAFF
TRBJ2-5,15,TRBV7-9,CASSLGVRPGETQYF
TRBJ1-3,16,TRBV7-9,CASSLGGGSSGNTIYF
TRBJ2-5,14,TRBV3-1/TRBV3-2,CASSPTGHQETQYF
TRBJ2-1,15,TRBV7-2,CASSFLRARGNEQFF
TRBJ1-4,15,TRBV19,CASKRTGGPNEKLFF
TRBJ2-3,20,TRBV4-1,CASSQGLAGGGGGGGDTQYF
TRBJ2-5,16,TRBV14,CASSHASGRAEETQYF
TRBJ1-4,15,TRBV9,CASSAGGGSWEKLFF
TRBJ1-4,13,TRBV12-3/TRBV12-4,CASWLGGNEKLFF
TRBJ1-2,14,TRBV29-1,CSVEGSNREGGYTF
TRBJ1-1,15,TRBV5-1,CASSSAGGPNTEAFF
TRBJ1-5,15,TRBV6-1,CASSESGQVLQPQHF
TRBJ2-2,13,TRBV10-3,CAIGPGNTGELFF
TRBJ2-1,16,TRBV7-2,CASSRLAGSSYNEQFF
TRBJ1-2,13,TRBV9,CASSLRGNYGYTF
TRBJ2-2,15,TRBV19,CASSPRGRAAGELFF
TRBJ2-7,16,TRBV18,CASSPPSRTGTPEQYF
TRBJ1-2,13,TRBV13,CASSLAGLDGYTF
TRBJ2-7,17,TRBV24-1,CATSDLTRQVASYEQYF
TRBJ1-1,13,TRBV30,CAWSMGGETEAFF
TRBJ1-6,16,TRBV30,CAWSPPDRVYNSPLHF
TRBJ1-5,14,TRBV24-1,CATSDSWGRGAQHF
TRBJ2-7,17,TRBV10-3,CAISGTSGTLNSYEQYF
TRBJ2-5,12,TRBV28,CASSPEAETQYF
TRBJ1-5,13,TRBV30,CAWSSDRKGTQHF
TRBJ2-7,14,TRBV27,CASSPDRLSYEQYF
TRBJ2-2,16,TRBV5-5,CASSPVGSGNTGELFF
TRBJ1-2,14,TRBV13,CASSRGIPNYGYTF
TRBJ1-2,12,TRBV12-3/TRBV12-4,CASRRTGLGYTF
TRBJ1-4,13,TRBV18,CASSPTGTEKLFF
TRBJ2-1,17,TRBV20-1,CSASRFSGGYGRNEQFF
TRBJ2-1,17,TRBV25-1,CASSDRSLAGTGNEQFF
TRBJ1-1,12,TRBV30,CAWSGDGGEAFF
TRBJ2-2,15,TRBV5-1,CASSSQGSDTGELFF